This T cell receptor (beta chain) was observed in a study of CD8 T cells in ankylosing spondylitis. General study findings and limits: Roughly 8 highly homologous variants made up a TCR beta motif, and this motif appeared characteristic of ankylosing spondylitis blood.

TCRdb independently ran MiXCR on the 5' RACE reads; one entry per CDR3 protein. The sample records 450,000 to 550,000 distinct CDR3 sequences, roughly 5.3% being singletons. Trimming pared 5 bases from V and 1 base from J, leaving 11 bases between. CDR3 size: 14 residues. Germline V CDR1 and CDR2: SGHTA, FQGNSA. This clonotype was picked up many times. The antigen is not known. This TCR was sampled from a male donor with ankylosing spondylitis. The chain links TRBV7-2 to TRBJ2-5; D tentatively reads TRBD1 or TRBD2 (5 bases each). The specimen was blood, either unsorted or a sorted T cell fraction (not recorded which). In nucleotides, the CDR3 is TGTGCCAGCAGCCTCGGGACGTTCCAAGAGACCCAGTACTTC. It is translated as CASSLGTFQETQYF.